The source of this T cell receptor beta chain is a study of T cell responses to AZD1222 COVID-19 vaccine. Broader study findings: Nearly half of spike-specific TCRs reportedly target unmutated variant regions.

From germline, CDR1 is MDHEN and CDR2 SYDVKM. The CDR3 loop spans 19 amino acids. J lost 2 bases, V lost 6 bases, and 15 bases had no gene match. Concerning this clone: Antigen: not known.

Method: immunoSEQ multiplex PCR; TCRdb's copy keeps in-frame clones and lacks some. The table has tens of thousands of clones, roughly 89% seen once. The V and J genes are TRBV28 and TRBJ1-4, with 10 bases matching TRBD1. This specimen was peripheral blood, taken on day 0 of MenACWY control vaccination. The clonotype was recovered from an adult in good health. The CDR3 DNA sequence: TGTGCCAGCAGCTTACCGGGACAGGGGACCGGGCTCACTAATGAAAAACTGTTTTTT. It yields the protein CASSLPGQGTGLTNEKLFF.